Listed below are T cell receptor beta chains from one sample, sequenced in a study of T cells after yellow fever vaccination. Each CDR3 protein gets one entry after TCRdb re-called the 5' RACE reads with MiXCR. Of around 100,000 distinct CDR3 sequences listed, 6.5% to 9% are singletons. Sequenced here: CD8+ T cells sorted from PBMCs, sampled 45 days after the yellow fever booster vaccination. These receptors were taken from a man aged 25 to 40 who received the YFV17D yellow fever vaccine. Each CDR3 is given with its conserved first and last residue. The D gene is left open where the match is weak. Clone size, where shown, is once, few, many, or a class for clones that have expanded.

j_gene	d_gene	abundance	v_gene	CDR3nt	CDR3aa
TRBJ2-7	NA	many	TRBV28	TGTGCCAGCAGTTTCACCGAGCAGTACTTC	CASSFTEQYF
TRBJ2-1	TRBD1	many	TRBV7-2	TGTGCCAGCAGCTCCCTCGAGACAGGGTTCAATGAGCAGTTCTTC	CASSSLETGFNEQFF
TRBJ2-1	NA	many	TRBV21-1	TGTGCCAGCAGCCCTAGGACTAGCGGAGACTACAATGAGCAGTTCTTC	CASSPRTSGDYNEQFF
TRBJ2-5	NA	many	TRBV11-2	TGTGCCAGCGCTGCCTGGGGCGGCGAAGAGACCCAGTACTTC	CASAAWGGEETQYF
TRBJ2-1	TRBD2	many	TRBV5-4	TGTGCCAGCAGCCTGACTAGCGTCTACAATGAGCAGTTCTTC	CASSLTSVYNEQFF
TRBJ2-7	TRBD1	many	TRBV20-1	TGCAGTGCTACCCGGACAGGGGGATCCTACGAGCAGTACTTC	CSATRTGGSYEQYF
TRBJ2-3	NA	few	TRBV5-1	TGCGCCAGCAGCCCTGACCTAACGGCAGATACGCAGTATTTT	CASSPDLTADTQYF
TRBJ2-1	TRBD2	many	TRBV6-4	TGTGCCAGCAGCCAACTAGCGGGAGGGTACAATGAGCAGTTCTTC	CASSQLAGGYNEQFF
TRBJ2-1	NA	many	TRBV27	TGTGCCACCCGTGGGCAGGGCAACAATGAGCAGTTCTTC	CATRGQGNNEQFF
TRBJ2-7	TRBD1	NA	TRBV6-5	TGTGCCAGCAGTTACTCAGACAGGGGGGAGCAGTACTTC	CASSYSDRGEQYF
TRBJ2-7	NA	few	TRBV4-1	TGCGCCAGCAGCCAAGGGGTGGGTAGGGATTTACTCGAGCAGTACTTC	CASSQGVGRDLLEQYF
TRBJ2-5	TRBD2	NA	TRBV5-4	TGTGCCAGCAGGCCCCTCCCGGGAGGGACTCAAGAGACCCAGTACTTC	CASRPLPGGTQETQYF
TRBJ2-3	NA	few	TRBV12-3/TRBV12-4	TGTGCCAGCAGTTTCCGGGACCGCACAGATACGCAGTATTTT	CASSFRDRTDTQYF
TRBJ2-1	NA	many	TRBV6-5	TGTGCCAGCAGTTACCGGCCCCTCCCGGGGCTCGGCAATGAGCAGTTCTTC	CASSYRPLPGLGNEQFF
TRBJ1-2	TRBD1	many	TRBV12-3/TRBV12-4	TGTGCCAGCAGTTTAGGGACAGGGGCTAATGGCTACACCTTC	CASSLGTGANGYTF
TRBJ2-1	NA	many	TRBV18	TGTGCCAGCTCATACAGAGAACTAGCCCCCTACAATGAGCAGTTCTTC	CASSYRELAPYNEQFF
TRBJ2-1	TRBD2	many	TRBV7-9	TGTGCCAGCAGCTTAGACGGTGCCGGGAGGATTTACAATGAGCAGTTCTTC	CASSLDGAGRIYNEQFF
TRBJ2-7	TRBD2	many	TRBV7-9	TGTGCCAGCAGCTTAGGTTGGTCAGGAGGCAAGACTAGCAGCCCCTACGAGCAGTACTTC	CASSLGWSGGKTSSPYEQYF
TRBJ1-2	TRBD1	NA	TRBV29-1	TGCAGCGTTCTGGGACAGCCTCGCTATGGCTACACCTTC	CSVLGQPRYGYTF
TRBJ1-1	NA	few	TRBV4-3	TGCGCCAGCAGCGCGGTCGGGTCTTACACTGAAGCTTTCTTT	CASSAVGSYTEAFF
TRBJ2-1	TRBD2	few	TRBV4-3	TGCGCCAGCAGCCGCTACCTTTCCGGGACTAGCGGTTACAATGAGCAGTTCTTC	CASSRYLSGTSGYNEQFF
TRBJ2-1	TRBD1	many	TRBV6-5	TGTGCCAGCGGGGGACAGGGGGGCAATGAGCAGTTCTTC	CASGGQGGNEQFF
TRBJ1-3	NA	few	TRBV5-4	TGTGCCAGCAGCATCGGACTTGCCTCTGGAAACACCATATATTTT	CASSIGLASGNTIYF
TRBJ2-1	TRBD2	few	TRBV19	TGTGCCAGTAGTGCAGGACTAGGTATCGGGGAGCAGTTCTTC	CASSAGLGIGEQFF
TRBJ2-3	TRBD1	NA	TRBV3-1	TGTGCCTTCAGTTTAATGAATGTACTAGGACAGGACACACTTACGCAGTATTTT	CAFSLMNVLGQDTLTQYF
TRBJ1-6	NA	few	TRBV28	TGTGCCCCGCGGGGGGCCGGAGGTCATTCACCCCTCCACTTT	CAPRGAGGHSPLHF
TRBJ2-7	TRBD1	many	TRBV10-3	TGTGCCACGGACAGGGGAGACTACGAGCAGTACTTC	CATDRGDYEQYF